This TCR beta chain stems from a study of post-analysis software for immune sequencing data. For the study at large: Disease trajectories encompassed relapsing-remitting, secondary progressive and progressive-relapsing multiple sclerosis.

Study conclusions and caveats: Co-batched samples clustered tightly together by F measure. When compared against controls, multiple sclerosis patients showed significantly lower normalized Chao1 diversity.

Unique molecular identifiers tagged the TCR beta cDNA libraries. TCRdb re-called the PCR reads through MiXCR, storing one row per CDR3 protein. The sample contains around 700,000 distinct CDR3 sequences, around 64% of which appear only once. This clonotype was seen a few times. Antigen: not known. The sequence came from a girl aged 2 to 9 with multiple sclerosis. The sample taken for sequencing was blood.

The CDR3 is CASSLDSQPQHF. CDR3 sequence (DNA): TGTGCCAGCAGCTTAGACAGTCAGCCCCAGCATTTT. The chain uses TRBV7-9 and TRBJ1-5; D is undetermined. Trimming left V 1 base short and J 6 bases short, with 4 bases between. Germline-derived CDR1 and CDR2 are SEHNR and FQNEAQ (reference sequence). This CDR3 spans 12 amino acids.